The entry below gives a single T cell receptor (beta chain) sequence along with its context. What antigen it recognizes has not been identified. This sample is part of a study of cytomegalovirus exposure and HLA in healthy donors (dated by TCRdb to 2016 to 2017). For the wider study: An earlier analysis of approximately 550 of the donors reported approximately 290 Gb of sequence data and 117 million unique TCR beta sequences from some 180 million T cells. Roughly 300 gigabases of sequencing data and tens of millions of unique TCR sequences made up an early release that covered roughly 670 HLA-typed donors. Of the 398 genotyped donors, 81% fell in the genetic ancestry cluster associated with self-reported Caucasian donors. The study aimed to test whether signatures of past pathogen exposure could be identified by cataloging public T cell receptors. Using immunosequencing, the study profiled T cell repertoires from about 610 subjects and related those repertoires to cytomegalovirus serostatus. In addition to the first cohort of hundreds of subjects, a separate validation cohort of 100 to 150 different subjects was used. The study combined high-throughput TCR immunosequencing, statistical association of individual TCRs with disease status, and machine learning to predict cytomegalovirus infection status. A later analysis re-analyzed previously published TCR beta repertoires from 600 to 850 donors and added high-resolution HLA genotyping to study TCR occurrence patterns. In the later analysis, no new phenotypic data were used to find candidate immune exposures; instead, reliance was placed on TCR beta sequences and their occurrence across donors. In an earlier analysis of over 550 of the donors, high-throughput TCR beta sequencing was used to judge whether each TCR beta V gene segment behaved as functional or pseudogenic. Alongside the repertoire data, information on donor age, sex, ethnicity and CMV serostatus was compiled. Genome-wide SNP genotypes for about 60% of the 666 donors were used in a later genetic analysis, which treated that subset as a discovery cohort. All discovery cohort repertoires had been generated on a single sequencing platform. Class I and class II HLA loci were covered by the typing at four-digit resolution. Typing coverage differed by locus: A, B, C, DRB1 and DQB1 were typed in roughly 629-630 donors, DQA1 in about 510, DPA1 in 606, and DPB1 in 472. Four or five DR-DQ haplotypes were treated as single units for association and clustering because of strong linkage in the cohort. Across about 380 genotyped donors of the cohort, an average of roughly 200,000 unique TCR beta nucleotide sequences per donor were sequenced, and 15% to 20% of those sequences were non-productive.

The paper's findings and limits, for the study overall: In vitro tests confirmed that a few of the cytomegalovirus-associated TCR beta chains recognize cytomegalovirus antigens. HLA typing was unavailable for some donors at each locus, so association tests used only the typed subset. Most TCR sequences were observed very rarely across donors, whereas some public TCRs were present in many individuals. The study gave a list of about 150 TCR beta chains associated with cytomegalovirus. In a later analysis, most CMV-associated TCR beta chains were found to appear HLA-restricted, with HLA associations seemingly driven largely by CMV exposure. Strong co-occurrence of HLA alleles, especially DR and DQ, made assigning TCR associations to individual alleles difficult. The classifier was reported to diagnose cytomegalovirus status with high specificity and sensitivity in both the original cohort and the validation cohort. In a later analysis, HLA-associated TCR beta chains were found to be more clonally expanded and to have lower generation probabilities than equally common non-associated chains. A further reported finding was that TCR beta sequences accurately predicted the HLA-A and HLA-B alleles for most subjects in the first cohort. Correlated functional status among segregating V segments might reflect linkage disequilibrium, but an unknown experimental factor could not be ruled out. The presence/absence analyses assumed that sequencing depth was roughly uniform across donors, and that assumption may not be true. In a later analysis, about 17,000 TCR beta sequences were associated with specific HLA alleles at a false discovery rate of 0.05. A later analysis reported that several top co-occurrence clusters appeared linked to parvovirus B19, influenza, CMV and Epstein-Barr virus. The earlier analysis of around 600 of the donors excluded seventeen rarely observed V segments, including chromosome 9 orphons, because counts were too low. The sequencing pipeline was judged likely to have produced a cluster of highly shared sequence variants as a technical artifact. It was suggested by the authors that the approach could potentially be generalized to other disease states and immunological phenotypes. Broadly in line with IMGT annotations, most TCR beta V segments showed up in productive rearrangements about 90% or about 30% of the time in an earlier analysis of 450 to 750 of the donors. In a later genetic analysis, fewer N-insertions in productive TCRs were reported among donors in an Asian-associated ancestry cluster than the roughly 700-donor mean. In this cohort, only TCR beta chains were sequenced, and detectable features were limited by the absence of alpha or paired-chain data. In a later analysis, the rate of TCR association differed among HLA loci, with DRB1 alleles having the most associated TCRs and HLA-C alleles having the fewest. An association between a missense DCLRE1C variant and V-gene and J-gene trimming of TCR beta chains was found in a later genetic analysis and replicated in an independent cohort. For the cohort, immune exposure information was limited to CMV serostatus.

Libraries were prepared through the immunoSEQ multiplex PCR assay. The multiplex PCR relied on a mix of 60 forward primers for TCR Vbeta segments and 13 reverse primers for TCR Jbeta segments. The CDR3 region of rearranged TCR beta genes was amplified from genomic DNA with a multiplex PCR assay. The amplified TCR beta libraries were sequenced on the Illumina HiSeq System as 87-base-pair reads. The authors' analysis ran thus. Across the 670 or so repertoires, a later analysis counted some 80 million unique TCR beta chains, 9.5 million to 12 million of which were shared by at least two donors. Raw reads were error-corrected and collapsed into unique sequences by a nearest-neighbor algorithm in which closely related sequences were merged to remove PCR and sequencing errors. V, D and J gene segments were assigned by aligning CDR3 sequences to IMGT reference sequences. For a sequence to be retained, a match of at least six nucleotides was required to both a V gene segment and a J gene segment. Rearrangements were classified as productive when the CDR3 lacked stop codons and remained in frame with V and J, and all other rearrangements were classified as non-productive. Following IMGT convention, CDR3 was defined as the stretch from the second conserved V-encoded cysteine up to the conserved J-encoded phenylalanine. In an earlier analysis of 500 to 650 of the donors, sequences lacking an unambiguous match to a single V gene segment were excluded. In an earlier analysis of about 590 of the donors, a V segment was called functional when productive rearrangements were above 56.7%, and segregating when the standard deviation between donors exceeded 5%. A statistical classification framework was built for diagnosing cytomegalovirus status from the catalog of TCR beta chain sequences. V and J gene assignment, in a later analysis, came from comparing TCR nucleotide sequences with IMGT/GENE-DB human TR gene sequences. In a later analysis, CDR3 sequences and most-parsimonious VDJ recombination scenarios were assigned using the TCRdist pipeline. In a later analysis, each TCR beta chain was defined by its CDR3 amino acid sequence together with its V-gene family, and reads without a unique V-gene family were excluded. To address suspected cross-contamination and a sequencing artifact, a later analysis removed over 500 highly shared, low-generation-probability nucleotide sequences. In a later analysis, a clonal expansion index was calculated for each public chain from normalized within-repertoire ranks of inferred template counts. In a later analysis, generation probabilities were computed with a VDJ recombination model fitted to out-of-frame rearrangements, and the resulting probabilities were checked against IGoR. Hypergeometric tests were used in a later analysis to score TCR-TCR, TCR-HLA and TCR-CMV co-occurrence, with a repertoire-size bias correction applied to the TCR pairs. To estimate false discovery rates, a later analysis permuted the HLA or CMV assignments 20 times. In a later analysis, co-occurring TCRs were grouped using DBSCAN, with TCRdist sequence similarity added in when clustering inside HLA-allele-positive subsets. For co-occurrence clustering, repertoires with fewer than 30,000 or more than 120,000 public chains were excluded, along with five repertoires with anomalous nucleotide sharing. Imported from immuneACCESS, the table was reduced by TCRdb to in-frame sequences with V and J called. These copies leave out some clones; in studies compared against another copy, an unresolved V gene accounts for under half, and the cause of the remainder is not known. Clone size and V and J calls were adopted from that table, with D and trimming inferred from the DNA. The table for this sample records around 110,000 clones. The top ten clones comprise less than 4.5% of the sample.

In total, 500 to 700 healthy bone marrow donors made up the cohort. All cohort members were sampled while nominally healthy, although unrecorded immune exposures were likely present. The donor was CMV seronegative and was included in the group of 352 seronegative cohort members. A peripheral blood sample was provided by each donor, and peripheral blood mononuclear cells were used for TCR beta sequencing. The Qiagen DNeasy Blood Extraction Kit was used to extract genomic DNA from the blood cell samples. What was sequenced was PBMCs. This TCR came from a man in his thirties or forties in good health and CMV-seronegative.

CDR3 sequence: CASSLGGRGGNSPLHF. The sequenced DNA: TGTGCCAGCAGCTTGGGAGGGCGCGGAGGAAATTCACCCCTCCACTTT. The chain employs TRBV5-4 and TRBJ1-6, with the D segment identity uncertain. V drops 0 bases and J drops 7 bases, leaving 14 bases in between. The germline V gene (reference sequence) gives CDR1 as SGHNT and CDR2 as YYREEE. Including the terminal cysteine and phenylalanine, the CDR3 comprises 16 residues. Just the 48-base CDR3 DNA is kept, in frame starting at base 1.